Shown below are 27 T cell receptor beta chains from a single sample sequenced in a study of spatial heterogeneity in lung cancer. Study-level findings and limits: Tumors with more nonsynonymous mutations had more expanded intratumoral alpha and beta TCRs.

Indicated time point: sample taken at primary tumor resection. No antigens are known for them. TCRdb used MiXCR to reprocess the 5' RACE reads, holding one entry per CDR3 protein. The profile shows under 20,000 distinct CDR3 sequences, 9.6% of them singletons. The sequencing here drew on lung tumor tissue, taken at surgery. The receptors were sampled from a female donor with early-stage non-small cell lung cancer.

This clonotype was detected many times. This beta chain came through as a stray read in a library set up for alpha chains, and its size says little. The V gene is TRBV6-5, the J gene TRBJ2-2; TRBD1 agrees at 8 bases. Losses at the gene ends were 10 bases for V and 4 bases for J; bases not matched to a gene: 8. The CDR3 sequence is 14 residues long. CDR1 MNHEY and CDR2 SVGAGI come from the germline V gene. The CDR3 is CATTPTGATGELFF. The CDR3 nucleotides read TGTGCCACCACCCCGACAGGGGCCACCGGGGAGCTGTTTTTT.

This clonotype was recorded a few times. In a library made to pick up alpha chains, this beta chain is a stray read with a size that means little. This chain uses TRBV28 with TRBJ1-5; tentative D call: TRBD1 (6 bases). CDR1 MDHEN and CDR2 SYDVKM come from the germline V gene. V lost 8 bases, J lost 6 bases, and 8 bases lay in between. This CDR3 is 11 amino acids long. In DNA, the CDR3 is TGTGCCAGCGGGGGCCCTCAGCCCCAGCATTTT. This translates into CASGGPQPQHF.

This clonotype was observed at least ten times. This beta chain is an unintended read in a library built for alpha chains; its size means little. This chain connects TRBV9 to TRBJ1-1; D is unclear. The CDR3 totals 14 residues. The V gene's germline CDR1 is SGDLS and CDR2 YYNGEE. The V end lost 6 bases, the J end lost 1 base, and 13 bases lay between the germline ends. CDR3 DNA: TGTGCCAGCAAAAGGGTTGGAGGGAACACTGAAGCTTTCTTT. Its protein product is CASKRVGGNTEAFF. Together with reference TRBV9 and TRBJ1-1, the CDR3 gives the full variable domain: DSGVTQTPKHLITATGQRVTLRCSPRSGDLSVYWYQQSLDQGLQFLIQYYNGEERAKGNILERFSAQQFPDLHSELNLSSLELGDSALYFCASKRVGGNTEAFFGQGTRLTVV.

This clonotype was observed a few times. This beta chain is a stray sequence in a library constructed for alpha chains; its clone size is not meaningful. The chain carries TRBV7-2 and TRBJ2-7; 7 bases fit TRBD1. This CDR3 region has 15 residues. With V trimmed by 8 bases and J by 5 bases, 15 bases remained unmatched. Per the germline V gene, CDR1 is SGHTA and CDR2 is FQGNSA. As DNA, the CDR3 is TGTGCCAGCCGCTATAAAGGGGGCGCTCTGGACGAGCAGTACTTC. Amino acids: CASRYKGGALDEQYF.

By frequency in the sample, this clonotype is large (0.1 to 1%). Being off target in a library aimed at alpha chains, this beta chain has a size of little meaning. The chain is built from TRBV9 and TRBJ2-5; D gene uncertain. Trimming took 3 bases from V and 1 from J, leaving 1 base between them. CDR1 and CDR2 from the germline V gene are SGDLS and YYNGEE. The length of the CDR3 is 11 residues. Written as DNA, the CDR3 is TGTGCCAGCAGCGCCCAAGAGACCCAGTACTTC. Protein: CASSAQETQYF.

This clonotype was seen many times. For a library built for alpha chains, this beta chain is a stray read; little rests on its size. The V call is TRBV7-2, the J call TRBJ2-1; 8 bases map to TRBD2. The V gene end was trimmed by 7 bases and the J gene end by 5 bases; junction bases not matched to a gene: 7. Per germline, CDR1 SGHTA and CDR2 FQGNSA. The CDR3 extends over 14 amino acids. The CDR3 DNA reads TGTGCCAGCAACCCGGGACTAGGCCACAATGAGCAGTTCTTC. Translated, it gives CASNPGLGHNEQFF.

There are many counts of this clonotype. Being off target in a library aimed at alpha chains, this beta chain has a size of little meaning. The CDR3 sequence is CASSLRQGRSPLHF. The CDR3 region has the DNA TGTGCCAGCAGCCTCAGACAGGGGCGCTCACCCCTCCACTTT. The J gene is TRBJ1-6, the V gene TRBV5-6; 8 bases agree with TRBD1. Per germline, CDR1 SGHDT and CDR2 YYEEEE. The trim removed 4 bases at V and 10 bases at J, leaving 7 bases unmatched. The CDR3 length is 14 residues.

Turning to this clonotype: This beta chain came through as a stray read in a library set up for alpha chains, and its size says little. The chain carries TRBV7-8 and TRBJ2-6; unclear D gene. Trimming pared 3 bases from V and 2 bases from J, leaving 8 bases between. The germline V gene encodes CDR1 SGHVS and CDR2 FQNEAQ. The CDR3 extends over 15 amino acids. The CDR3 DNA is TGTGCCAGCAGCTTCGTCCAACCTGGGGCCAACGTCCTGACTTTC. The encoded protein is CASSFVQPGANVLTF. The full variable domain, its missing parts supplied by reference TRBV7-8 and TRBJ2-6, is GAGVSQSPRYKVAKRGQDVALRCDPISGHVSLFWYQQALGQGPEFLTYFQNEAQLDKSGLPSDRFFAERPEGSVSTLKIQRTQQEDSAVYLCASSFVQPGANVLTFGAGSRLTVL.

This clonotype was observed many times. Found in a library prepared for alpha chains, this beta chain is an off-target read, and its abundance has little meaning. The chain joins TRBV28 to TRBJ2-7, with D perhaps given as TRBD1 or TRBD2 (5 bases each). The ends were cut back, 8 bases at V and 0 bases at J, with 8 bases in the middle. The germline V gene encodes CDR1 MDHEN and CDR2 SYDVKM. There are 12 residues in the CDR3. DNA of the CDR3: TGTGCCAGCCAGAGGGGCTCCTACGAGCAGTACTTC. Protein sequence: CASQRGSYEQYF.

To note about this clonotype: The library was built for alpha chains, so this beta chain is an off-target read and its size means little. V is TRBV4-3 and J is TRBJ1-1; the match to TRBD1 covers 7 bases. Germline-derived CDR1 and CDR2 are LGHNA and YSLEER. Trimming cost V 1 base and J 8 bases; bases outside gene matches: 7. The CDR3 is made up of 14 amino acids. In DNA form, the CDR3 reads TGCGCCAGCAGCCAAGGAGAAATGGACAGGGAAGCTTTCTTT. It yields the protein CASSQGEMDREAFF.

Ten or more counts support this clonotype. Because this beta chain is a stray read in a library intended to capture alpha chains, its abundance should not be given much weight. The chain recombines TRBV3-1 with TRBJ2-1; D call uncertain. Germline-derived CDR1 and CDR2 are LGHDT and YNNKEL (reference sequence). The CDR3 runs 14 residues. V was clipped by 0 bases and J by 7 bases, with 10 bases between them. CDR3 nucleotide sequence: TGTGCCAGCAGCCAAGATGACCGCTCGAATGAGCAGTTCTTC. As protein: CASSQDDRSNEQFF.

Notes on this clonotype: This beta chain came through as a stray read in a library set up for alpha chains, and its size says little. This chain connects TRBV12-3 or TRBV12-4 to TRBJ1-4; D may be TRBD1 (6 bases). The CDR3 has 14 amino acids. Trimming shortened V by 3 bases and J by 10 bases, and 15 bases separated the two germline ends. The CDR3 bases are TGTGCCAGCAGTTTGATTGCGGAGGGGGGAAAACTGTTTTTT. It specifies CASSLIAEGGKLFF.

As concerns this clonotype: This beta chain is a stray read from a library made for alpha chains; its abundance is not meaningful. This chain joins TRBV5-1 and TRBJ2-7, with D perhaps assigned TRBD1 or TRBD2 (7 bases each). V lost 4 bases to trimming and J lost 3 bases, with 20 bases between them. Germline CDR1 reads SGHRS; CDR2 reads YFSETQ. The CDR3 has 16 residues. The DNA for the CDR3 is TGCGCCAGCAGCCCCGACCAGGGGGGGGTTGGCTACGAGCAGTACTTC. Its protein is CASSPDQGGVGYEQYF.

As regards this clonotype: Found in a library prepared for alpha chains, this beta chain is an off-target read, and its abundance has little meaning. DNA for the CDR3: TGTGCCAGCAGCTCCGGAGGCGGGGACAGGGACGAGACCCAGTACTTC. Its translation: CASSSGGGDRDETQYF. The chain is built from TRBV7-9 and TRBJ2-5; 9 bases align to TRBD1. Germline lookup yields CDR1 SEHNR and CDR2 FQNEAQ (reference sequence). The J segment lost 5 bases and the V segment lost 4 bases, leaving 11 bases of the junction unmatched. The CDR3 loop spans 16 amino acids.

On this clonotype: The size of this beta chain means little, since it is a stray read in a library made for alpha chains. The chain has TRBV30 and TRBJ2-2; the D is unclear. This CDR3 region has 14 residues. Trimming cost V 4 bases and J 2 bases, with 11 bases left between them. Germline CDR1 and CDR2: GTSNPN and SVGIG (reference sequence). CDR3 sequence reads: CAWKWGPNTGELFF. The DNA of the CDR3 is TGTGCCTGGAAATGGGGTCCCAACACCGGGGAGCTGTTTTTT. The entire variable domain, with the rest obtained from reference TRBV30 and TRBJ2-2, is as follows: SQTIHQWPATLVQPVGSPLSLECTVEGTSNPNLYWYRQAAGRGLQLLFYSVGIGQISSEVPQNLSASRPQDRQFILSSKKLLLSDSGFYLCAWKWGPNTGELFFGEGSRLTVL.

This clonotype showed up just a few times. Found in a library prepared for alpha chains, this beta chain is an off-target read, and its abundance has little meaning. V usage is TRBV7-6 and J usage is TRBJ2-2, with 8 bases that match TRBD1. The germline V gene has CDR1 SGHVS and CDR2 FNYEAQ. The V gene end was trimmed by 5 bases and the J gene end by 4 bases; junction bases not matched to a gene: 6. This CDR3 contains 15 residues. The CDR3 bases are TGTGCCAGCAGCCCGGGACAGGCGATCACCGGGGAGCTGTTTTTT. It specifies CASSPGQAITGELFF.

This clonotype occurred many times. The size of this beta chain means little, since it is a stray read in a library made for alpha chains. V usage is TRBV28 and J usage is TRBJ1-5, with TRBD1 identical over 10 bases. Trimming cost V 6 bases and J 1 base; bases outside gene matches: 9. This CDR3 is 17 amino acids long. CDR1 is MDHEN and CDR2 is SYDVKM in the germline V gene. The CDR3 loop reads CASSLATGGGSNQPQHF. In nucleotides, the CDR3 is TGTGCCAGCAGCCTGGCGACAGGGGGCGGAAGCAATCAGCCCCAGCATTTT.

This clonotype was observed at least ten times. This beta chain lies outside the target of a library built for alpha chains; its clone size means little. The rearrangement links TRBV4-3 to TRBJ1-1, with TRBD1 identical over 8 bases. CDR1 is LGHNA and CDR2 is YSLEER in the germline V gene. V trimming: 0 bases; J trimming: 10 bases; junction bases outside the gene matches: 7. The CDR3 totals 14 residues. The CDR3 sequence is CASSQDMTGEGAFF. Written as DNA, the CDR3 is TGCGCCAGCAGCCAAGATATGACAGGGGAAGGAGCTTTCTTT.

Regarding this clonotype: The library was prepared for alpha chains; this beta chain is a stray read, so its frequency means little. The rearrangement uses TRBV2 and TRBJ1-5; 8 nucleotides line up with TRBD1. The CDR3 totals 16 residues. Germline CDR1 and CDR2: SNHLY and FYNNEI. With 6 bases clipped from V and 0 bases from J, the junction kept 7 bases outside the gene matches. The chain's CDR3 is CASSRDRTYSNQPQHF. The CDR3, as DNA: TGTGCCAGCAGCCGGGACAGGACGTATAGCAATCAGCCCCAGCATTTT.

This clonotype has a count of ten or more. For a library built for alpha chains, this beta chain is a stray read; little rests on its size. The V call is TRBV4-3, the J call TRBJ2-7; no firm D call. The CDR3 spans 16 residues. Germline loops: CDR1 LGHNA, CDR2 YSLEER. The V end was cut by 4 bases, the J end by 3 bases, with 19 bases between. CDR3 DNA: TGCGCCAGCAGCCCCGAATCTCGACATCTTATCTACGAGCAGTACTTC. Translation gives CASSPESRHLIYEQYF.

This clonotype came up a few times. This beta chain was picked up by a library intended for alpha chains and is off target, so its count carries little meaning. The chain links TRBV20-1 to TRBJ2-1, with D maybe TRBD2 (6 bases). V was cut by 6 bases and J by 5 bases, with 14 bases left in between. Germline V gene sequence: CDR1 DFQATT, CDR2 SNEGSKA (reference sequence). The CDR3 covers 13 residues. This CDR3 is CSAARLENNEQFF. DNA of the CDR3: TGCAGTGCCGCCCGACTAGAAAACAATGAGCAGTTCTTC.

This clonotype was recorded at least ten times. This beta chain is off target for a library built for alpha chains, so its abundance means little. V is TRBV7-6 and J is TRBJ2-6; 9 bases match TRBD1. This CDR3 comprises 16 residues. Unmatched junction bases numbered 3, after V lost 6 bases and J lost 0 bases. Germline V lookup: CDR1 SGHVS, CDR2 FNYEAQ. In nucleotides, the CDR3 is TGTGCCAGCAGAGGACAGGGGTCCTCTGGGGCCAACGTCCTGACTTTC. This codes for CASRGQGSSGANVLTF.

This clonotype is deemed medium-sized. The library was designed around alpha chains, so this beta chain is a stray read whose abundance carries little weight. DNA for the CDR3: TGTGCCAGCAGGAAAGGACAGGGTGTGCCGTCTGGCTACACCTTC. Translation: CASRKGQGVPSGYTF. The chain carries TRBV28 and TRBJ1-2, with TRBD1 matching 8 bases. This CDR3 spans 15 amino acids. With V trimmed by 6 bases and J by 7 bases, 13 bases remained unmatched. The germline V gene encodes CDR1 MDHEN and CDR2 SYDVKM.

Worth noting for this clonotype: The junction and the germline gene differ at one end; a read error may be behind it. This beta chain is an unintended read in a library built for alpha chains; its size means little. This chain uses TRBV23-1 with TRBJ2-5, with no clear D. TRBV23-1 is reported as an ORF; its role is uncertain. The CDR3 is made up of 14 amino acids. As DNA, the CDR3 is TGCGCCAGCAGTCAATCGGGGTACCAAGGGACCCAGTACTTC. Translation gives CASSQSGYQGTQYF.

In the case of this clonotype: This beta chain slipped into a library made for alpha chains as a stray read, so its size is not meaningful. The V call is TRBV19, the J call TRBJ1-1; no clear D gene. This CDR3 contains 14 residues. V was shortened by 0 bases and J by 5 bases, with 10 bases between the two germline ends. In germline, CDR1 is LNHDA, CDR2 SQIVND (reference sequence). The CDR3 DNA reads TGTGCCAGTAGTATAGACGACTCCCTTACTGAAGCTTTCTTT. Translation gives CASSIDDSLTEAFF.

This clonotype was detected only a few times. The library was built for alpha chains, so this beta chain is an off-target read and its size means little. The chain uses TRBV4-1 and TRBJ2-7, with unresolved D. Germline CDR1 and CDR2: MGHRA and YSYEKL. The CDR3 is made up of 14 amino acids. V shed 0 bases and J shed 3 bases, with 9 bases lying between them. CDR3 sequence (DNA): TGCGCCAGCAGCCAAGACAAGGAGCTCTACGAGCAGTACTTC. Its translation: CASSQDKELYEQYF.

On this clonotype: This beta chain appears as a stray read in a library generated for alpha chains; its size is not informative. The chain combines TRBV7-9 with TRBJ2-5, with a tentative D call TRBD2 (6 bases). The ends were cut back, 7 bases at V and 4 bases at J, with 19 bases in the middle. Germline V CDR1 and CDR2: SEHNR, FQNEAQ (reference sequence). The CDR3 covers 15 residues. The CDR3 coding sequence is TGTGCCAGCACCAGGGCGGCGGGATTGGGAGAGACCCAGTACTTC. The encoded protein is CASTRAAGLGETQYF.